Sequencing of this TCR beta chain was carried out in a study of PD-L1 blockade in urothelial cancer. Turning to the study itself: Patients with male sex and bladder-origin urothelial cancer accounted for most of the roughly 29 enrolled. Study-wide points: Tumor-associated clones in blood expanded more at 3 weeks in durable-benefit patients. Below-median TCR clonality that was measured in pretreatment blood predicted better survival.

Indicated time point: peripheral blood 6 weeks after treatment start. Locally advanced or metastatic urothelial carcinoma was diagnosed in the patients. V lost 5 bases to trimming and J lost 5 bases; unmatched junction nucleotides: 7. CDR3 length: 15 residues. The germline gives CDR1 SGHTA, CDR2 FQGNSA. Sequencing used immunoSEQ multiplex PCR; TCRdb keeps in-frame clones, though not all of them. The table lists 50,000 or so clones, approximately 86% of them singletons, with less than 2% in the top ten. This clone has just one count. Its specificity is unknown. The source is a man aged 45-65 years with urothelial cancer. V and J are TRBV7-2 and TRBJ2-1, with 9 nucleotides matching TRBD2. The source was PBMCs, collected around atezolizumab (anti-PD-L1) treatment. For the CDR3, the DNA is TGTGCCAGCAGCGTAGGACTAGCGAAGAACAATGAGCAGTTCTTC. This gives the protein CASSVGLAKNNEQFF.